A selection of T cell receptor beta chains follows, all from one sample in a study of blood T cell repertoires in COVID-19. Profiled with immunoSEQ multiplex PCR; TCRdb holds only in-frame clones, not every one. The sample lists some 100,000 clones, about 80% seen once, with roughly 7% in the top ten. Sequencing was carried out using peripheral blood. The receptors originated from a woman between 45 and 60 years old with acute or convalescent COVID-19. CDR3s include the opening cysteine and the closing phenylalanine or tryptophan. D genes are given only for firm matches. Size is stated for part of the rows, as once, few or many counts, or as a class when the clone is expanded.

.,TRBJ1-5,TRBV18,.,TGTGCCAGCGCGGGACGGAGGGACAATCAGCCCCAGCATTTT,CASAGRRDNQPQHF
.,TRBJ1-4,TRBV6-1,TRBD1,TGTGCCAGCAGTGAACAGGGGGTAACTAATGAAAAACTGTTTTTT,CASSEQGVTNEKLFF
once,TRBJ2-7,TRBV10-3,TRBD1,TGTGCCACCGCAATCCCCAGGACAGGGGAGGCGTACGAGCAGTACTTC,CATAIPRTGEAYEQYF
.,TRBJ2-3,TRBV19,TRBD2,TGTGCCAGTAGTATATCCGCGGGGGGCCGCGCAGATACGCAGTATTTT,CASSISAGGRADTQYF
once,TRBJ1-2,TRBV9,TRBD1,TGTGCCAGCAGCGCGAGGACAGGTGGAGGAGGCTACACCTTC,CASSARTGGGGYTF
once,TRBJ2-3,TRBV5-1,.,TGCGCCAGCAGCTTGGACGGGGTCCCCACAGATACGCAGTATTTT,CASSLDGVPTDTQYF
.,TRBJ2-7,TRBV14,.,TGTGCCAGCAGCCAAGAAATGAGATACGAGCAGTACTTC,CASSQEMRYEQYF
.,TRBJ2-3,TRBV12-3/TRBV12-4,.,TGTGCCAGCAGTTTTGGAGGGGTGGATACGCAGTATTTT,CASSFGGVDTQYF
.,TRBJ2-7,TRBV10-1,.,TGCGCCAGCAGTGGGCAGGGTTCCTTTCCCTACGAGCAGTACTTC,CASSGQGSFPYEQYF
.,TRBJ1-1,TRBV19,TRBD1,TGTGCCAGTAGGGACGGGGGACAGCGGATGGCTGAAGCTTTCTTT,CASRDGGQRMAEAFF
.,TRBJ1-1,TRBV19,TRBD1,TGTGCCAGTAGTATAGGGGACAGGGGAGGAACTGAAGCTTTCTTT,CASSIGDRGGTEAFF
.,TRBJ2-5,TRBV10-3,.,TGTGCCATCAGGCGGGACAGCAACCAAGAGACCCAGTACTTC,CAIRRDSNQETQYF
.,TRBJ1-1,TRBV2,TRBD1,TGTGCCAGCAGTGCTCAGGGGGATGAAGCTTTCTTT,CASSAQGDEAFF
.,TRBJ2-7,TRBV18,.,TGTGCCAGCTCACCAACAGGAGTATTCTACGAGCAGTACTTC,CASSPTGVFYEQYF
.,TRBJ1-2,TRBV6-5,.,TGTGCCAGTCGACCCTCGGGGTGGTATGGCTACACCTTC,CASRPSGWYGYTF
few,TRBJ1-5,TRBV2,TRBD1,TGTGCCAGCAGTGAAATTGAGGGACAGGGGAATCAGCCCCAGCATTTT,CASSEIEGQGNQPQHF
.,TRBJ1-2,TRBV29-1,.,TGCAGCGTTGAAGATCTTGCGATTGATGGCTACACCTTC,CSVEDLAIDGYTF
.,TRBJ2-3,TRBV3-1/TRBV3-2,.,TGTGCCAGCACCCTCTTCCTCGGCGAGGGCACAGATACGCAGTATTTT,CASTLFLGEGTDTQYF
.,TRBJ1-1,TRBV4-1,TRBD1,TGCGCCAGCAGCCGGACAGGCCCAAACACTGAAGCTTTCTTT,CASSRTGPNTEAFF
.,TRBJ1-5,TRBV19,TRBD1,TGTGCCAGCCGCGTCTCGACAGGGTATCGTCAGCCCCAGCATTTT,CASRVSTGYRQPQHF